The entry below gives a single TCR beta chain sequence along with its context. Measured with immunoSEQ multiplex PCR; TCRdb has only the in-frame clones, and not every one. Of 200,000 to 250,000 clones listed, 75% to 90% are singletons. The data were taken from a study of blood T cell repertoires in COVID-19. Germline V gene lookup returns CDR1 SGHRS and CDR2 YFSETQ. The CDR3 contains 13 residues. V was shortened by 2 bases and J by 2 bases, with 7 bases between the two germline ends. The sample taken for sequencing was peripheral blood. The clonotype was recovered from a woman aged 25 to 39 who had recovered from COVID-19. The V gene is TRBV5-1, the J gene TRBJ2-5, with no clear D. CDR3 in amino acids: CASSLIEQETQYF. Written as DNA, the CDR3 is TGCGCCAGCAGCTTAATTGAGCAAGAGACCCAGTACTTC.